This T cell receptor (beta chain) stems from a study of blood T cell repertoires in COVID-19. Across the whole study: Some COVID-19 samples were acute and others convalescent; all came from the United States, Italy and Spain.

Recruits, aged roughly 18 to 90 years, lived in roughly 22 US areas. Cohorts were assigned according to the clinical history that participants reported. The J segment lost 1 base and the V segment lost 5 bases, leaving 4 bases of the junction unmatched. This CDR3 region has 15 residues. Germline V gives CDR1 SSHAT, CDR2 FNYEAQ (reference sequence). TCRdb's copy holds only in-frame clones and misses some; the assay was immunoSEQ multiplex PCR. The sample includes roughly 430,000 clones, approximately 88% seen only once; the top ten take around 2%. The chain has TRBV7-7 and TRBJ2-5; 10 nucleotides match TRBD2. Sequencing was performed on PBMCs or T cells enriched from blood (not recorded which). The clonotype comes from a woman in her 40s with acute COVID-19. CDR3 loop: CASSRWTSGQETQYF. CDR3 sequence (DNA): TGTGCCAGCAGCCGCTGGACTAGCGGCCAAGAGACCCAGTACTTC.